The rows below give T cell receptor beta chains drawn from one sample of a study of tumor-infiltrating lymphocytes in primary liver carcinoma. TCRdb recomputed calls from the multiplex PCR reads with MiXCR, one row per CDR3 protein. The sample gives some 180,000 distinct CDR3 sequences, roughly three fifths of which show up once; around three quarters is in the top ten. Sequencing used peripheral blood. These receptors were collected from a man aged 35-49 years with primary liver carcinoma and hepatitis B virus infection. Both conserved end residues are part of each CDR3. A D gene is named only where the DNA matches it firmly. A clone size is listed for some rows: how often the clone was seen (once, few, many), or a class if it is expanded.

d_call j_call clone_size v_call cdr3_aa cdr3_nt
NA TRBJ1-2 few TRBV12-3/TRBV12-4 CASSSARYGYTF TGTGCCAGCAGTTCGGCACGGTATGGCTACACCTTC
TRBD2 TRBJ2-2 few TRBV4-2 CASSQEEAGVWTGELFF TGTGCCAGCAGCCAAGAGGAGGCGGGAGTGTGGACCGGGGAGCTGTTTTTT
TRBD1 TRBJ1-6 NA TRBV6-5 CASSLKTGQSPLHF TGTGCCAGCAGTTTGAAGACAGGGCAATCACCCCTCCACTTT
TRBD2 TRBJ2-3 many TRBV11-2 CASSSPPGSGSTDTQYF TGTGCCAGCAGCTCTCCCCCAGGTAGCGGGAGTACAGATACGCAGTATTTT
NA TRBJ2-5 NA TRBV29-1 CSMVGPETQYF TGCAGCATGGTGGGGCCCGAGACCCAGTACTTC
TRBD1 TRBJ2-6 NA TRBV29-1 CSALVGQGISGANVLTF TGCAGCGCCTTAGTGGGACAGGGAATATCTGGGGCCAACGTCCTGACTTTC
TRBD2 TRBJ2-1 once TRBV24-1 CATSDSVLAAPYNEQFF TGTGCCACCAGTGACTCGGTCCTAGCGGCGCCATACAATGAGCAGTTCTTC
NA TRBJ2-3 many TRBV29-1 CSVLKDSTSTDTQYF TGCAGCGTTCTAAAGGACAGCACTAGCACAGATACGCAGTATTTT
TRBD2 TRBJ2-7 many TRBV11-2 CASSLERGESYEQYF TGTGCCAGCAGCTTAGAGCGGGGGGAATCCTACGAGCAGTACTTC
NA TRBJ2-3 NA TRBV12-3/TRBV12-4 CASTASQEDTQYF TGTGCCAGCACCGCGTCCCAGGAGGATACGCAGTATTTT
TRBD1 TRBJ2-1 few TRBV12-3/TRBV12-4 CASRSGQGPYNEQFF TGTGCCAGCAGATCCGGACAGGGTCCCTACAATGAGCAGTTCTTC
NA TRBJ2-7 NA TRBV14 CVSSQGLEQYF TGTGTCAGCAGCCAAGGGCTCGAGCAGTACTTC
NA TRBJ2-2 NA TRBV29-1 CSALRGNTEELFF TGCAGCGCTTTGAGAGGAAACACAGAGGAGCTGTTTTTT
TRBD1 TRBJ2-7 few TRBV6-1 CASSDPQGVHEQYF TGTGCCAGCAGTGATCCACAGGGGGTCCACGAGCAGTACTTC
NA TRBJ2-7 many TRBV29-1 CSVVVLYEQYF TGCAGCGTTGTCGTACTATACGAGCAGTACTTC
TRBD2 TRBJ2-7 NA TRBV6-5 CASSYDAGGGSYEQYF TGTGCCAGCAGTTACGATGCGGGAGGGGGTTCCTACGAGCAGTACTTC
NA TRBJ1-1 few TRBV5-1 CASSSLGGGTEAFF TGCGCCAGCAGCTCCCTGGGAGGAGGCACTGAAGCTTTCTTT
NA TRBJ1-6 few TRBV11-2 CASLYGRNSPLHF TGTGCCAGCCTTTATGGACGAAATTCACCCCTCCACTTT
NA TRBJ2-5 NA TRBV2 CASTSRAPQETQYF TGTGCCAGCACTAGCAGGGCACCCCAAGAGACCCAGTACTTC
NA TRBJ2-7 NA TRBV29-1 CGVEDQGYEQYF TGCGGCGTTGAAGATCAAGGCTACGAGCAGTACTTC
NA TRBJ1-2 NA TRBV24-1 CATSDLYPTGGYTF TGTGCCACCAGTGATTTGTATCCAACGGGTGGCTACACCTTC
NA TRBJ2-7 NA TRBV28 CVSSTIGIGSEQYF TGTGTCAGCAGTACGATTGGGATCGGGTCCGAGCAGTACTTC
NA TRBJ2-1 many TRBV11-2 CASSFKANEQFF TGTGCCAGCAGCTTCAAGGCCAATGAGCAGTTCTTC
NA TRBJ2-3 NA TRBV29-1 CSVRDTTFYMQYF TGCAGCGTGCGGGATACGACATTTTATATGCAGTATTTT
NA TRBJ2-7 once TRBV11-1 CVSSVADEQYF TGTGTAAGCAGCGTGGCAGACGAGCAGTACTTC
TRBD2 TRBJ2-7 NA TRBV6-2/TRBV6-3 CASSIPPAGEEYEQYF TGTGCCAGCAGTATCCCACCAGCGGGAGAAGAGTACGAGCAGTACTTC
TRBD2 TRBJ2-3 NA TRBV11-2 CASSPPTSSSTGTQYF TGTGCCAGCAGCCCACCGACTAGCAGCAGCACAGGTACGCAATATTTT
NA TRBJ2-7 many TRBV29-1 CSVGTDLAYEQYF TGCAGCGTTGGGACAGACCTGGCCTACGAGCAGTACTTC
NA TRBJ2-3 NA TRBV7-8 CASSHRTGQSMQYF TGTGCCAGCAGCCACCGGACGGGGCAGAGTATGCAGTATTTT
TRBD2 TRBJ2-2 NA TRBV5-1 CASSSDGRNLSGELFF TGCGCCAGCAGCTCCGACGGGAGGAATTTGTCCGGGGAGCTGTTTTTT
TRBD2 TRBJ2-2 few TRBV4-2 CASSPIPGLAGVWYTGELFF TGTGCCAGCAGCCCGATACCGGGACTAGCGGGAGTTTGGTACACCGGGGAGCTGTTTTTT